The 4 T cell receptor beta chains below were found in one sample sequenced in a study of shared clonotypes between healthy human individuals. Assay used: immunoSEQ multiplex PCR; TCRdb lists only in-frame clones, some missing. The sample has approximately 640,000 clones, about two thirds seen once; the top ten hold around 2%. Sequenced input: memory CD4+ T cells sorted from blood. Noted subset: CD45RA-negative fraction. Source of these receptors: a woman in her twenties or thirties in good health.

The chain combines TRBV7-9 with TRBJ2-3; D might be TRBD2 (6 bases). V was pared by 5 bases and J by 0 bases, with 12 bases between. The CDR3 consists of 15 residues. Germline V CDR1 and CDR2: SEHNR, FQNEAQ (reference sequence). CDR3: CASSPRRGSTDTQYF. The CDR3 DNA reads as TGTGCCAGCAGCCCCCGCCGGGGGAGCACAGATACGCAGTATTTT.

This clone was recorded only once. The genes are TRBV27 and TRBJ2-5; D assignment may be TRBD1 or TRBD2 (5 bases each). Germline V gene sequence: CDR1 MNHEY, CDR2 SMNVEV (reference sequence). The CDR3 runs 15 residues. Trimming removed 8 bases at V and 5 bases at J, with 21 bases between. CDR3 bases: TGTGCCAGCGAGTCCCGGGACCTGGCTTTGGAGACCCAGTACTTC. It is translated as CASESRDLALETQYF.

This rearrangement joins TRBV13 to TRBJ1-5, with D uncertain. V dropped 5 bases and J dropped 2 bases, with 7 bases sitting between them. Germline CDR1 reads PRHDT; CDR2 reads FYEKMQ (reference sequence). The CDR3 loop spans 13 amino acids. Here the CDR3 DNA reads TGTGCCAGCAGCCCTATGCGCAATCAGCCCCAGCATTTT. It codes for CASSPMRNQPQHF.

The J gene is TRBJ1-3, the V gene TRBV18; maybe TRBD1 (6 bases). The CDR3 runs 17 residues. Germline CDR1 reads KGHSH; CDR2 reads LQKENI. Trimming removed 0 bases from V and 4 bases from J, with 16 bases in between. The CDR3 DNA is TGTGCCAGCTCACCACCGTCCCAGGCAGGGGCGGGAAACACCATATATTTT. Encoded protein: CASSPPSQAGAGNTIYF.